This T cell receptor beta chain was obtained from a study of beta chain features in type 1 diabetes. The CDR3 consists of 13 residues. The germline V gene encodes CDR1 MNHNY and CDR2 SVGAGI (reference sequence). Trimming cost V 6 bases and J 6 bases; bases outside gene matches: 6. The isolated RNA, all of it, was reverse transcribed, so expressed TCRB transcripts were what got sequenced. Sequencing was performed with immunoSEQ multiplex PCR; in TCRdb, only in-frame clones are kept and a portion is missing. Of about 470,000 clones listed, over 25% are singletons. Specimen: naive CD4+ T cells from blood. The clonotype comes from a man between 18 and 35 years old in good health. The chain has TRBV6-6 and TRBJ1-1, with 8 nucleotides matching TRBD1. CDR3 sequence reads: CASRWTGTPEAFF. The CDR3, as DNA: TGTGCCAGCAGATGGACAGGGACCCCTGAAGCTTTCTTT.